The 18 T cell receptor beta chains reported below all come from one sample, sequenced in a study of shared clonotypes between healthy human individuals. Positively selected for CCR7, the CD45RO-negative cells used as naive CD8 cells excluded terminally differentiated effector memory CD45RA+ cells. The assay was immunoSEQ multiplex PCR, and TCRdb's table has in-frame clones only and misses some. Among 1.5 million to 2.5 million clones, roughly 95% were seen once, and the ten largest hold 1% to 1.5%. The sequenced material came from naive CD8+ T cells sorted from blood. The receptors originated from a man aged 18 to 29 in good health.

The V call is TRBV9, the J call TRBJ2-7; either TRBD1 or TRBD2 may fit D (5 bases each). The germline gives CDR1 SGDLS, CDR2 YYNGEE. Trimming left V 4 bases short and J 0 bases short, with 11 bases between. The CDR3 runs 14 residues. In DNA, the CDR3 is TGTGCCAGCAGCTCCCGGGACGCCTCCTACGAGCAGTACTTC. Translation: CASSSRDASYEQYF.

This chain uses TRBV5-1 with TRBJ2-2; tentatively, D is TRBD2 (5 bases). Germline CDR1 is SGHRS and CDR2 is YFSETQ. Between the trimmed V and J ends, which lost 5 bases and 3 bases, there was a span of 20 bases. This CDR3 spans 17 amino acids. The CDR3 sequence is CASSYFGVGVDTGELFF. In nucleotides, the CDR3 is TGCGCCAGCAGTTACTTCGGGGTGGGAGTAGACACCGGGGAGCTGTTTTTT.

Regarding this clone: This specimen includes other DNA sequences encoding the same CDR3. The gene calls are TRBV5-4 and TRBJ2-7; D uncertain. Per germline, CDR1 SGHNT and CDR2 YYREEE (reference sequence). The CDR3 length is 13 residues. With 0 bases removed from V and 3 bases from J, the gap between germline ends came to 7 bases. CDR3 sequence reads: CASSLDRSYEQYF. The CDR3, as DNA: TGTGCCAGCAGCTTGGACAGAAGCTACGAGCAGTACTTC.

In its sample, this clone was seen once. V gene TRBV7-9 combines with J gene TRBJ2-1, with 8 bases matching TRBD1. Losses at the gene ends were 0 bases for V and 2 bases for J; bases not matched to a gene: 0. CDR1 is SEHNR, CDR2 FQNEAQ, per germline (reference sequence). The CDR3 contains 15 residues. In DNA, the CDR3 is TGTGCCAGCAGCTTAGCGGGACAGGCCTACAATGAGCAGTTCTTC. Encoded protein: CASSLAGQAYNEQFF.

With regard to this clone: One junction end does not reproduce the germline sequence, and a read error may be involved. CDR3 nucleotides: TGTGCCAGCACCTTGTGGAGGCGGGAACCAGATACGCAGTATTTT. It encodes CASTLWRREPDTQYF. This sequence joins TRBV5-6 and TRBJ2-3; tentatively, D is TRBD2 (6 bases). This CDR3 contains 15 residues. CDR1 is SGHDT, CDR2 YYEEEE, per germline.

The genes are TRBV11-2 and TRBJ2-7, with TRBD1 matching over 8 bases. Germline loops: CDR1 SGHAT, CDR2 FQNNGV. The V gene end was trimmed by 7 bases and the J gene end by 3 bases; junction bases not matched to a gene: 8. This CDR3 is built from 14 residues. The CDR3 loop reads CASIPGQEDYEQYF. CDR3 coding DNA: TGTGCCAGCATACCGGGACAGGAGGACTACGAGCAGTACTTC.

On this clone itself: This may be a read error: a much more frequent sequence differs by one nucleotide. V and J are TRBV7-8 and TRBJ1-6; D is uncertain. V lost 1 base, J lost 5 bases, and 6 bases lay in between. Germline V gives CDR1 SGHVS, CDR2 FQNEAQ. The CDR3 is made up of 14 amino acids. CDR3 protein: CASSLVGNNSPLHF. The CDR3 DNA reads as TGTGCCAGCAGCTTAGTAGGCAATAATTCACCCCTCCACTTT. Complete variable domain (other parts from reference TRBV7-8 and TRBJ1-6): GAGVSQSPRYKVAKRGQDVALRCDPISGHVSLFWYQQALGQGPEFLTYFQNEAQLDKSGLPSDRFFAERPEGSVSTLKIQRTQQEDSAVYLCASSLVGNNSPLHFGNGTRLTVT.

The DNA for the CDR3 is TGTGCCAGCAGATTGACAGCAGCCAATTCACCCCTCCACTTT. Protein product: CASRLTAANSPLHF. J is TRBJ1-6 and V is TRBV27; the D gene is possibly TRBD1 (5 bases). Trimming took off 6 bases at V and 7 bases at J, with 13 bases between the two ends. This CDR3 region has 14 residues. The germline CDR1 and CDR2 sequences are MNHEY and SMNVEV (reference sequence).

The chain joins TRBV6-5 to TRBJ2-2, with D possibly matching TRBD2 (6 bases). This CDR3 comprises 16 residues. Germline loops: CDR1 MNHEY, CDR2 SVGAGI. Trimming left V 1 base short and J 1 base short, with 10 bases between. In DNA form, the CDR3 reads TGTGCCAGCAGTTACTGGCAGGGAGGGAACACCGGGGAGCTGTTTTTT. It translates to CASSYWQGGNTGELFF.

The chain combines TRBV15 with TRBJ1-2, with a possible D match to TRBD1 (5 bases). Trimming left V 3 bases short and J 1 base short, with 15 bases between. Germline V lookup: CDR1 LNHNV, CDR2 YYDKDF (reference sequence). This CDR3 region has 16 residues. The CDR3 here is CATSSSTGPINYGYTF. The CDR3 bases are TGTGCCACCAGCAGTTCCACGGGACCGATTAACTATGGCTACACCTTC.

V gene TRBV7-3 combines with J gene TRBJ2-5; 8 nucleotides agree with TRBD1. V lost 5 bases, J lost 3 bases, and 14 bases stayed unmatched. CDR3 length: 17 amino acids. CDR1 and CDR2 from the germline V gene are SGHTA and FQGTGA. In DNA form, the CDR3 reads TGTGCCAGCAGCCAAGGATGGGGACAGGTGACCAAAGAGACCCAGTACTTC. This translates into CASSQGWGQVTKETQYF.

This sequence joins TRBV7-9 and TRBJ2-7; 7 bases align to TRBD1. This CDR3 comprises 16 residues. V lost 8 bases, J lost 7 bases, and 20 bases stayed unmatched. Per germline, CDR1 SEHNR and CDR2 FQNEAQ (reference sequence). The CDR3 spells CASGGWVGTALGEQYF. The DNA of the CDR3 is TGTGCCAGCGGGGGCTGGGTAGGGACAGCCTTGGGGGAGCAGTACTTC.

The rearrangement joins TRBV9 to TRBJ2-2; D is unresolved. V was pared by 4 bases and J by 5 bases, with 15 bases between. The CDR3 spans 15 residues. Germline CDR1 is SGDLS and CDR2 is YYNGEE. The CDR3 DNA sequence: TGTGCCAGCAGCCCCCTTCCCGAGGCAACCGGGGAGCTGTTTTTT. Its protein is CASSPLPEATGELFF.

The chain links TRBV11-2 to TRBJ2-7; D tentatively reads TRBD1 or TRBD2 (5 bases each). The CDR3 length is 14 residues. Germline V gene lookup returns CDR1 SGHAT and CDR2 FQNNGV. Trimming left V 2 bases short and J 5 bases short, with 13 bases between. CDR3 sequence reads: CASSLLPGRDEQYF. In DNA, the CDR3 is TGTGCCAGCAGCTTACTCCCAGGGAGAGACGAGCAGTACTTC.

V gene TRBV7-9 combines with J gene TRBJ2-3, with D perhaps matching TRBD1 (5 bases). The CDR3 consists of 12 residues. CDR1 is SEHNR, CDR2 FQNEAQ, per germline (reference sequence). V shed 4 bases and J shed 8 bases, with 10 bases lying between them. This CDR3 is CASSSNRPTQYF. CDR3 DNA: TGTGCCAGCAGCTCCAACAGGCCTACGCAGTATTTT.

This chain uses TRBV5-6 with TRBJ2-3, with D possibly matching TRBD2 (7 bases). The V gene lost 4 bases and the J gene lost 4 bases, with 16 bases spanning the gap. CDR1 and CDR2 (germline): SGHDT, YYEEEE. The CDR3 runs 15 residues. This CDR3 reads CASSLEWGGPDTQYF. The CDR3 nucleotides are TGTGCCAGCAGCCTAGAGTGGGGGGGCCCAGATACGCAGTATTTT.

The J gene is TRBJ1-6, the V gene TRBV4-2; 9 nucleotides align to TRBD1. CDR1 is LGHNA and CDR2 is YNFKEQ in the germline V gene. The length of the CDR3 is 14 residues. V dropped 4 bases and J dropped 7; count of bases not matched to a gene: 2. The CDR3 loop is CASSLTGGNSPLHF. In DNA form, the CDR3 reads TGTGCCAGCAGCCTCACAGGGGGCAATTCACCCCTCCACTTT.

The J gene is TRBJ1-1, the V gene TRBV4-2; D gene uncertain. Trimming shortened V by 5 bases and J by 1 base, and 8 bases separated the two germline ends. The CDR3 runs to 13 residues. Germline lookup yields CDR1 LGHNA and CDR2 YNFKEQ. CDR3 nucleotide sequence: TGTGCCAGCAGCGCCGAGCAGAACACTGAAGCTTTCTTT. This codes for CASSAEQNTEAFF.